Each of the 32 T cell receptor beta chains below was sequenced from the same sample in a study of T cell repertoires in cytomegalovirus infection. TCRdb recomputed calls from the reads with MiXCR, one row per CDR3 protein. The sample carries fewer than 850,000 distinct CDR3 sequences, 25% to 30% recorded once. For these receptors, no antigen is known. The sample was cultured CD8+ T cells from PBMCs, taken from culture after CMV antigen stimulation. Receptors originate from a human donor in good health (CMV status not recorded). Some clones in this sample may be carry-over from other donors' samples.

This clonotype was detected many times. The V gene is TRBV7-8, the J gene TRBJ2-3; D may be TRBD1 (6 bases). Per the germline V gene, CDR1 is SGHVS and CDR2 is FQNEAQ. The ends were cut back, 5 bases at V and 0 bases at J, with 12 bases in the middle. The CDR3 covers 15 residues. CDR3 sequence (DNA): TGTGCCAGCAGCAAGGGGGTCACTAGCACAGATACGCAGTATTTT. Residues: CASSKGVTSTDTQYF.

In its sample, this clonotype was seen a few times. The chain carries TRBV7-2 and TRBJ2-1; TRBD2 aligns across 7 bases. The CDR3 covers 16 residues. V gave up 5 bases and J gave up 2 bases; unmatched junction bases: 9. The germline CDR1 and CDR2 sequences are SGHTA and FQGNSA. The CDR3 nucleotides read TGTGCCAGCAGCCTCAGAGCGGGGCCCCCCTACAATGAGCAGTTCTTC. It encodes CASSLRAGPPYNEQFF.

V usage is TRBV20-1 and J usage is TRBJ2-1; 8 bases fit TRBD1. J gave up 4 bases and V 5 bases, and 16 bases lay outside the gene matches. The CDR3 spans 17 residues. CDR1 and CDR2 (germline): DFQATT, SNEGSKA (reference sequence). This CDR3 is CSALGPMGQVGYNEQFF. CDR3 DNA sequence: TGCAGTGCTCTGGGGCCCATGGGACAGGTGGGGTACAATGAGCAGTTCTTC.

This clonotype has just a few counts. This chain links TRBV7-2 with TRBJ2-5; D is perhaps TRBD1 (6 bases). The CDR3 length is 12 residues. Germline CDR1 and CDR2: SGHTA and FQGNSA. With 5 bases removed from V and 7 bases from J, the gap between germline ends came to 11 bases. This CDR3 is CASSQGIGTQYF. CDR3 nucleotide sequence: TGTGCCAGCAGCCAGGGGATTGGGACCCAGTACTTC.

This sequence joins TRBV2 and TRBJ1-3; the match to TRBD1 covers 9 bases. Germline assignment: CDR1 SNHLY and CDR2 FYNNEI. The V gene end was trimmed by 7 bases and the J gene end by 1 base; junction bases not matched to a gene: 8. The CDR3 is 16 amino acids. CDR3 sequence reads: CASKSRGQGSGNTIYF. CDR3 in DNA: TGTGCCAGCAAATCCCGGGGACAGGGATCTGGAAACACCATATATTTT.

This clonotype was counted between two and nine times. The chain combines TRBV11-2 with TRBJ2-6; D gene ambiguous. V shed 3 bases and J shed 3 bases, with 9 bases lying between them. Germline V gene lookup returns CDR1 SGHAT and CDR2 FQNNGV. The CDR3 has 15 residues. In nucleotides, the CDR3 is TGTGCCAGCAGCTTCGGAAGGTATGGGGCCAACGTCCTGACTTTC. It translates to CASSFGRYGANVLTF. The whole variable domain, remainder taken from reference TRBV11-2 and TRBJ2-6, is EAGVAQSPRYKIIEKRQSVAFWCNPISGHATLYWYQQILGQGPKLLIQFQNNGVVDDSQLPKDRFSAERLKGVDSTLKIQPAKLEDSAVYLCASSFGRYGANVLTFGAGSRLTVL.

This chain uses TRBV7-9 with TRBJ2-1; 7 nucleotides agree with TRBD2. Germline CDR1 and CDR2: SEHNR and FQNEAQ (reference sequence). The CDR3 contains 15 residues. The V segment lost 7 bases and the J segment 1 base; nucleotides outside the gene matches: 7. The CDR3 region is CASNIGTTSYNEQFF. DNA for the CDR3: TGTGCCAGCAATATAGGGACTACGTCCTACAATGAGCAGTTCTTC.

The J gene is TRBJ2-7, the V gene TRBV27; D gene uncertain. This CDR3 has 13 amino acids. Trimming pared 8 bases from V and 2 bases from J, leaving 13 bases between. Germline V gene lookup returns CDR1 MNHEY and CDR2 SMNVEV (reference sequence). The CDR3 DNA sequence: TGTGCCAGCGCGCAGACCTGGGCCTACGAGCAGTACGTC. It yields the protein CASAQTWAYEQYV.

This clonotype was detected a few times. This chain links TRBV5-4 with TRBJ2-3, with TRBD2 matching 10 bases. Germline V CDR1 and CDR2: SGHNT, YYREEE (reference sequence). V trimming: 2 bases; J trimming: 0 bases; junction bases outside the gene matches: 6. The CDR3 is 17 residues long. In DNA form, the CDR3 reads TGTGCCAGCAGCTTAAGCGGGGGGGCCCACAGCACAGATACGCAGTATTTT. Amino acids: CASSLSGGAHSTDTQYF.

The V and J genes are TRBV10-2 and TRBJ2-1; D may be TRBD2 (5 bases). This CDR3 has 15 residues. Trimming pared 2 bases from V and 7 bases from J, leaving 15 bases between. The V gene's germline CDR1 is WSHSY and CDR2 SAAADI. The CDR3 coding sequence is TGCGCCAGCAGTGAGGAGGGTTCCCCCTGGAATGAGCAGTTCTTC. It yields the protein CASSEEGSPWNEQFF.

This clonotype was recorded a few times. The chain uses TRBV18 and TRBJ1-2; D ambiguous. CDR1 is KGHSH and CDR2 is LQKENI in the germline V gene. V shed 3 bases and J shed 0 bases, with 8 bases lying between them. The CDR3 loop spans 14 amino acids. The CDR3 DNA is TGTGCCAGCTCACCGATGGAGACTAACTATGGCTACACCTTC. This encodes CASSPMETNYGYTF.

This clonotype has only a few counts. The rearrangement links TRBV12-3 or TRBV12-4 to TRBJ2-3, with a weak D call TRBD2 (7 bases). The CDR3 is 15 residues long. Trimming removed 6 bases at V and 5 bases at J, with 18 bases between. This chain's CDR3 is CASSLRGGGQDTQYF. The CDR3 DNA sequence: TGTGCCAGCAGCCTAAGGGGGGGCGGGCAAGATACGCAGTATTTT.

This sequence joins TRBV11-2 and TRBJ2-1, with 8 bases identical to TRBD1. The CDR3 spans 15 residues. Germline loops: CDR1 SGHAT, CDR2 FQNNGV. Trimming removed 1 base from V and 7 bases from J; junction bases left unmatched: 6. The CDR3 spells CASSLVQGAANEQFF. CDR3 in DNA: TGTGCCAGCAGCTTAGTGCAGGGGGCGGCAAATGAGCAGTTCTTC.

V and J are TRBV12-3 or TRBV12-4 and TRBJ2-1; D is perhaps TRBD1 (5 bases). The CDR3 sequence is 19 residues long. The germline V and J ends were trimmed by 5 bases and 4 bases, with 27 bases remaining between them. In DNA form, the CDR3 reads TGTGCCAGCAGTAAATTAAGGGCCTCAGGGCAGGAACAGTACAATGAGCAGTTCTTC. It encodes CASSKLRASGQEQYNEQFF.

The table lists this clonotype with a few counts. The chain carries TRBV6-2 or TRBV6-3 and TRBJ1-6, with a possible D match to TRBD1 (6 bases). The CDR3 consists of 16 residues. Germline V gene sequence: CDR1 MNHEY, CDR2 SVGEGT. Trimming took off 2 bases at V and 10 bases at J, with 18 bases between the two ends. This chain's CDR3 is CASSYGGRSGASPLHF. CDR3 coding DNA: TGTGCCAGCAGTTACGGCGGCCGATCGGGGGCATCACCCCTCCACTTT.

This sequence joins TRBV12-3 or TRBV12-4 and TRBJ1-3; D is unclear. V gave up 1 base and J gave up 6 bases, with 10 bases separating them. The CDR3 consists of 14 residues. CDR3 residues: CASSLGRTENTIYF. CDR3 nucleotide sequence: TGTGCCAGCAGTTTAGGCAGGACTGAAAACACCATATATTTT.

The V gene is TRBV27, the J gene TRBJ2-5; 7 positions agree with TRBD1. The CDR3 has 13 amino acids. Per germline, CDR1 MNHEY and CDR2 SMNVEV (reference sequence). V was clipped by 8 bases and J by 5 bases; unmatched bases: 8. The CDR3 protein is CASATQGTETQYF. CDR3 in DNA: TGTGCCAGCGCGACACAGGGGACGGAGACCCAGTACTTC.

This clonotype was recorded at least ten times. The chain couples TRBV27 to TRBJ1-1, with 10 positions matching TRBD1. With V trimmed by 10 bases and J by 6 bases, 14 bases remained unmatched. CDR3 length equals 15 residues. Germline V gene data show CDR1 as MNHEY and CDR2 as SMNVEV (reference sequence). The DNA for the CDR3 is TGTGCCACTTGGCGGGACAGGGGCCGACCCGCTGAAGCTTTCTTT. Its protein is CATWRDRGRPAEAFF.

This clonotype has a handful of counts. The chain has TRBV6-6 and TRBJ1-3; TRBD1 is a possible D gene (5 bases). The germline V gene has CDR1 MNHNY and CDR2 SVGAGI (reference sequence). Trimming left V 10 bases short and J 3 bases short, with 13 bases between. The CDR3 totals 13 residues. In nucleotides, the CDR3 is TGTGCCACCTCCGGGACGGATGGAAACACCATATATTTT. Residues: CATSGTDGNTIYF.

This clonotype was picked up many times. The chain uses TRBV7-9 and TRBJ2-2, with D unresolved. This CDR3 comprises 14 residues. Trimming stripped 2 bases from V and 7 bases from J, with 11 bases between. Germline lookup yields CDR1 SEHNR and CDR2 FQNEAQ (reference sequence). The CDR3 DNA reads TGTGCCAGCAGCTTACCCGTTGGTAGCGGGGAGCTGTTTTTT. This encodes CASSLPVGSGELFF.

As to this clonotype: With a much larger clone just one base away, this may be a read error. This chain uses TRBV7-8 with TRBJ1-2, with D perhaps TRBD1 (6 bases). Looked up from germline, CDR1 is SGHVS and CDR2 is FQNEAQ. This CDR3 is built from 14 residues. CDR3 in DNA: TGTGCCAACAGCTTAGGGGGAATAAACTATGGCTACACCTTC. Translating it yields CANSLGGINYGYTF.

V usage is TRBV27 and J usage is TRBJ2-3, with 12 positions matching TRBD2. The V segment lost 6 bases and the J segment 4 bases; nucleotides outside the gene matches: 11. The CDR3 has 17 amino acids. The germline gives CDR1 MNHEY, CDR2 SMNVEV (reference sequence). The CDR3 DNA follows: TGTGCCAGCAGACCGGGACTAGCGGGCGGGACCCCAGATACGCAGTATTTT. Protein sequence: CASRPGLAGGTPDTQYF.

The CDR3 coding sequence is TGTGCCAGCAGTCAGACAGGGGTCGAATCACCCCTCCACTTT. It encodes CASSQTGVESPLHF. The chain uses TRBV12-3 or TRBV12-4 and TRBJ1-6; 8 bases are a match to TRBD1. The CDR3 runs to 14 residues. V was clipped by 5 bases and J by 10 bases; unmatched bases: 7.

V and J are TRBV19 and TRBJ2-7; TRBD1 matches at 10 bases. Per germline, CDR1 LNHDA and CDR2 SQIVND (reference sequence). With V trimmed by 10 bases and J by 3 bases, 6 bases remained unmatched. This CDR3 is built from 13 residues. The DNA for the CDR3 is TGTGCCACCTGGACAGGGGGGATCTACGAGCAGTACTTC. This encodes CATWTGGIYEQYF.

This clonotype came up many times. The chain links TRBV7-8 to TRBJ1-6; no definite D call. The CDR3 sequence is 15 residues long. Trimming pared 1 base from V and 6 bases from J, leaving 10 bases between. In germline, CDR1 is SGHVS, CDR2 FQNEAQ. CDR3 DNA sequence: TGTGCCAGCAGCTTAGGGGAGGGTTTTAATTCACCCCTCCACTTT. Translating it yields CASSLGEGFNSPLHF. The variable domain in full, completed from reference TRBV7-8 and TRBJ1-6, reads GAGVSQSPRYKVAKRGQDVALRCDPISGHVSLFWYQQALGQGPEFLTYFQNEAQLDKSGLPSDRFFAERPEGSVSTLKIQRTQQEDSAVYLCASSLGEGFNSPLHFGNGTRLTVT.

CDR3 sequence reads: CASSYSGLDSHASPLHF. The CDR3 coding sequence is TGTGCCAGCAGTTACTCGGGGTTGGACTCCCACGCATCACCCCTCCACTTT. This chain uses TRBV6-6 with TRBJ1-6; D unclear. This CDR3 has 17 residues. V was shortened by 0 bases and J by 10 bases, with 19 bases between the two germline ends. CDR1 MNHNY and CDR2 SVGAGI come from the germline V gene (reference sequence).

The chain joins TRBV7-9 to TRBJ2-3; D is possibly TRBD1 (6 bases). Germline values: CDR1 SEHNR, CDR2 FQNEAQ (reference sequence). V was pared by 2 bases and J by 2 bases, with 14 bases between. The CDR3 is made up of 16 amino acids. The chain's CDR3 is CASSLLGGRDTDTQYF. In DNA, the CDR3 is TGTGCCAGCAGCTTACTTGGGGGCCGAGACACAGATACGCAGTATTTT.

This clonotype was picked up a small number of times. This chain links TRBV4-2 with TRBJ2-7; 13 nucleotides agree with TRBD2. This CDR3 is 18 amino acids long. Germline trimming cut 1 base from V and 2 bases from J; bases unmatched to any gene: 8. Germline assignment: CDR1 LGHNA and CDR2 YNFKEQ. The DNA of the CDR3 is TGTGCCAGCAGCCAAGGTGGACTAGCGGGGGAAAGGACCTACGAGCAGTACTTC. This gives the protein CASSQGGLAGERTYEQYF.

CDR3 coding DNA: TGTGCCACCTCGAGGGCTGGGGGCTTCTACAATGAGCAGTTCTTC. Protein product: CATSRAGGFYNEQFF. The rearrangement joins TRBV19 to TRBJ2-1; possible D gene TRBD1, 6 bases. The CDR3 length is 15 residues. CDR1 is LNHDA, CDR2 SQIVND, per germline (reference sequence). V was shortened by 10 bases and J by 3 bases, with 19 bases between the two germline ends.

The genes are TRBV19 and TRBJ2-2; 7 nucleotides match TRBD1. Germline V gives CDR1 LNHDA, CDR2 SQIVND (reference sequence). This CDR3 has 18 residues. V shed 8 bases and J 1 base; nucleotides not matched to a gene: 16. DNA of the CDR3: TGTGCCAGTCTTCAGGGGGTCTCTCCCCCCTGGAACACCGGGGAGCTGTTTTTT. Its protein is CASLQGVSPPWNTGELFF.

This sequence joins TRBV7-9 and TRBJ2-7; tentative D call: TRBD1 (8 bases). CDR3 length: 17 residues. The V and J ends lost 5 bases and 0 bases respectively, with 20 bases between them. The germline V gene has CDR1 SEHNR and CDR2 FQNEAQ (reference sequence). CDR3 protein: CASSPRGGDRSSYEQYF. In DNA form, the CDR3 reads TGTGCCAGCAGCCCTAGGGGAGGGGACAGGAGCTCCTACGAGCAGTACTTC.

This clonotype was detected a few times. The chain uses TRBV7-3 and TRBJ1-6, with 9 bases identical to TRBD1. Germline V lookup: CDR1 SGHTA, CDR2 FQGTGA. The V gene end was trimmed by 5 bases and the J gene end by 7 bases; junction bases not matched to a gene: 6. The CDR3 runs to 15 residues. The CDR3 protein is CASSETGGYNSPLHF. The CDR3 nucleotides read TGTGCCAGCAGCGAGACAGGGGGATACAATTCACCCCTCCACTTT.